The sequence of this TCR beta chain was determined in a study of cytomegalovirus exposure and HLA in healthy donors. The PCR ran on 60 Vbeta and 13 Jbeta primers. TCRdb's table, derived via immunoSEQ multiplex PCR, lists solely in-frame clones and lacks some. The sample carries 190,000 or so clones, roughly four fifths recorded once. V was clipped by 6 bases and J by 3 bases; unmatched bases: 4. Germline V gene data show CDR1 as MNHNS and CDR2 as SASEGT. The CDR3 covers 14 residues. J is TRBJ2-3 and V is TRBV6-1; 9 nucleotides line up with TRBD1. Sequences were obtained from PBMCs. This TCR came from a man aged 45-65 years in good health and CMV-seronegative. CDR3 nucleotides: TGTGCCAGCAGGAGGGGACAGGGTACAGATACGCAGTATTTT. Protein product: CASRRGQGTDTQYF.